The entry that follows covers one T cell receptor beta chain sequence. The specificity of this receptor is unknown. Qualities for individual bases were not recorded, and no much larger clone is one base off. These data originate in a study of T cells in Graves' hyperthyroidism and ophthalmopathy (dated by TCRdb to between 2018 and 2021). Regarding the complete study: Peripheral blood samples were taken at initial diagnosis, before any treatment was given. To identify distinguishing TCR V-J signatures, a discovery cohort of around 100 patients was used, comprising 43 with Graves' ophthalmopathy and 57 with stable Graves' hyperthyroidism. The paper describes TCR Vbeta CDR3 sequencing of about 140 peripheral blood samples, made up of some 40 ophthalmopathy patients, 70 to 80 hyperthyroidism patients and roughly 17 progressor patients. The approximately 95 discovery patients were divided at random into training and test sets in a 7:3 ratio. After blood sampling, hyperthyroidism patients were treated with methimazole at a starting dose of 30 mg daily, and ophthalmopathy patients were treated with high-dose intravenous methylprednisolone. Whether ophthalmopathy could be predicted prospectively was tested in an independent validation cohort made up of about 18 hyperthyroidism patients plus 17 patients who later progressed to ophthalmopathy. In addition, the study compared T-cell repertoires in thyroid tissue and in blood from 6 or 7 Graves' hyperthyroidism patients.

The CDR3 has 13 amino acids, counting the end cysteine and phenylalanine. CDR3 DNA is the only sequence kept; it has 39 bases, read in frame from the first base. V and J are truncated by 6 bases and 0 bases respectively, leaving an intervening sequence of 8 bases. Per the germline V gene (reference sequence), LNHDA is the CDR1 and SQIVND is the CDR2. The paper as a whole reports these results and caveats: In validation, progression to ophthalmopathy was predicted by the model with more than 65% sensitivity and 72% to 85% specificity, a median of roughly 6 months before onset. Blood samples also contained most of the expanded thyroid clonotypes (frequency above 0.001), which suggests that blood repertoires may reflect thyroid immune responses. Sample size was not statistically predetermined, and investigators were not blinded to group allocation. A model built on a 13 V-J signature distinguished ophthalmopathy from stable hyperthyroidism, reaching around 90% sensitivity and around 82% specificity in cross-validation and 80%/75% in testing.

TCR beta CDR3 regions were amplified from RNA transcripts. The first round of RT-PCR for the TCR CDR3 was performed with the HTBI primer set and the Qiagen OneStep RT-PCR kit. Libraries were constructed in a second round of multiplex PCR, after which size selection and purification were performed. The libraries were sequenced on an Illumina HiSeq2000 using paired-end 100 bp reads. Concerning the study's data processing: SOAPnuke was used to process the raw data, with reads discarded if the reads contained adapters or uncalled bases, had a mean Phred below 15, or lacked an exact constant-primer or identifier match. High-quality paired reads were merged using COPE v1.2.5, and each unique nucleotide sequence was defined as a clonotype. MiTCR v1.1 was used to align the clonotypes against IMGT TRBV, TRBD and TRBJ reference segments. The analysis was restricted to V-J combinations with a frequency above 0.0001, which together covered roughly 99% of the repertoires. A TCS score was defined as the ratio between F50 (clonal expansion) and ExV (chaos), using BLOSUM62-based TCRdist between CDR3 peptides within each V-J. Welch's t-statistics and random forest reduced roughly 500 V-J features to roughly 13, which were used in a naive Bayes classifier (R e1071). The public reads were run again by TCRdb, first through fastp at Q25 and then through MiXCR, and only productive beta chains were kept. CDR3 protein sequences are deduplicated, and each keeps its most common genes and DNA. For this entry, the V and J calls and clone size follow TCRdb and not the study's own pipeline. For this sample the table gives a few hundred thousand distinct CDR3 sequences, of which around 25% were detected only once. The ten biggest clones cover around 70% of the sample.

A patient counted as having stable Graves' hyperthyroidism if no progression to ophthalmopathy occurred over 18 months of follow-up. Hyperthyroidism patients were newly diagnosed, had a disease duration of under 2 months, and were aged 18 to 65 years. Exclusion was applied to patients with uncontrolled infections, other autoimmune diseases, pregnancy or lactation. Diagnoses were established on the basis of clinical symptoms, serum thyroxine and TRAb, thyroid ultrasound, and orbital computed tomography. Ficoll-Paque density gradient centrifugation was used to isolate PBMCs from about 9.4 ml of fresh peripheral blood. Total RNA was extracted using Trizol reagent, and RNA quality was assessed on an Agilent 2100 Bioanalyzer.

The receptor comes from a man in his fifties or sixties with Graves' hyperthyroidism. The sequence joins TRBV19 to TRBJ2-5, with the D gene too uncertain to name. Material: blood. The DNA is as follows: TGTGCCAGTAGAGGACGGAACCAAGAGACCCAGTACTTC. The resulting protein is CASRGRNQETQYF.